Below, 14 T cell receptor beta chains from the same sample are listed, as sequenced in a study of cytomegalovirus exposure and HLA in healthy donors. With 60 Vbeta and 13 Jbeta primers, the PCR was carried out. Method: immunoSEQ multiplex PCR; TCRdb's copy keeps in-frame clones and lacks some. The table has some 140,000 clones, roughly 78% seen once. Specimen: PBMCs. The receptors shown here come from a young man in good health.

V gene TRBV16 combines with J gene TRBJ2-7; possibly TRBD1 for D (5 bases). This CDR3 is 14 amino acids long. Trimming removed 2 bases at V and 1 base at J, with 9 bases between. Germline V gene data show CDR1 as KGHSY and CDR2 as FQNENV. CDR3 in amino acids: CASSQQDTSYEQYF. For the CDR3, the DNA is TGTGCCAGCAGCCAACAGGACACGTCCTACGAGCAGTACTTC.

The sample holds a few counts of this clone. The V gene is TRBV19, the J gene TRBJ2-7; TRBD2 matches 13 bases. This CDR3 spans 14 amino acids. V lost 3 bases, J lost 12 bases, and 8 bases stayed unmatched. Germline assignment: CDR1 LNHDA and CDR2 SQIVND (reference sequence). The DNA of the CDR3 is TGTGCCAGTAGTATCGCGGGACTAGCGGGAAATGTGTACTTC. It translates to CASSIAGLAGNVYF.

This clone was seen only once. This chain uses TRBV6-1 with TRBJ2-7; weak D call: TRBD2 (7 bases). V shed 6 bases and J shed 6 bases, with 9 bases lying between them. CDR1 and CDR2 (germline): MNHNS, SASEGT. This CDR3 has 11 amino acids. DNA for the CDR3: TGTGCCAGCAGGGGGGGGGCCGAGCAGTACTTC. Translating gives CASRGGAEQYF.

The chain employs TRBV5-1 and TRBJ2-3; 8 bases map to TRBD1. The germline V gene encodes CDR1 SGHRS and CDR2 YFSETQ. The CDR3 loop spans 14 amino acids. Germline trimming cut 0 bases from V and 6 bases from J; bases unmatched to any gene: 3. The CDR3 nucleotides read TGCGCCAGCAGCTTGGGGACAGGGAGGGATACGCAGTATTTT. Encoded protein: CASSLGTGRDTQYF.

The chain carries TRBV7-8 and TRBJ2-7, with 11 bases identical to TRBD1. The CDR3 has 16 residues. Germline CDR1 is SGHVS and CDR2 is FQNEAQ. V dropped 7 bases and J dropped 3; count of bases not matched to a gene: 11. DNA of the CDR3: TGTGCCAGCACAACACGGGGACAGGGGGGAAACTACGAGCAGTACTTC. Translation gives CASTTRGQGGNYEQYF.

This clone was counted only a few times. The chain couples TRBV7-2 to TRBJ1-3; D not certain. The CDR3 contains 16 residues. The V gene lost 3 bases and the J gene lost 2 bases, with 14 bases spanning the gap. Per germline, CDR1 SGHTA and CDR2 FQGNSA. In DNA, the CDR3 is TGTGCCAGCAGCTTCGTTCCATACGGGGCTGGAAACACCATATATTTT. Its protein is CASSFVPYGAGNTIYF.

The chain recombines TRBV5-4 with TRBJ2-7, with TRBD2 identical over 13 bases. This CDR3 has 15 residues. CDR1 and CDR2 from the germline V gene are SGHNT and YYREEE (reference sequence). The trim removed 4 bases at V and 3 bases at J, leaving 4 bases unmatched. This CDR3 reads CASSQGLAGFYEQYF. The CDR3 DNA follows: TGTGCCAGCAGCCAGGGACTAGCGGGATTCTACGAGCAGTACTTC.

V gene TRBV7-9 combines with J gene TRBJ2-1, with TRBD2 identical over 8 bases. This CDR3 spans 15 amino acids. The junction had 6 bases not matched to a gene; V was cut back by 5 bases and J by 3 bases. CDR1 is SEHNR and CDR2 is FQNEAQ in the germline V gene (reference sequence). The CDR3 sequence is CASSPGTSGYNEQFF. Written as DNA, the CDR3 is TGTGCCAGCAGCCCAGGGACTAGTGGCTACAATGAGCAGTTCTTC. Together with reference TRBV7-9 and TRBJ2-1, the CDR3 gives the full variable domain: DTGVSQNPRHKITKRGQNVTFRCDPISEHNRLYWYRQTLGQGPEFLTYFQNEAQLEKSRLLSDRFSAERPKGSFSTLEIQRTEQGDSAMYLCASSPGTSGYNEQFFGPGTRLTVL.

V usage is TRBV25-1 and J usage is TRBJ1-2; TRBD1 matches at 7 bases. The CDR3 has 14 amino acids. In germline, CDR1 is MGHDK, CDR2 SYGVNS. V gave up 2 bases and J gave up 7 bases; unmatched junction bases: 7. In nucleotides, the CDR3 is TGTGCCAGCAGTGAAGGGACAGCCCCCGGTGGCTACACCTTC. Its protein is CASSEGTAPGGYTF.

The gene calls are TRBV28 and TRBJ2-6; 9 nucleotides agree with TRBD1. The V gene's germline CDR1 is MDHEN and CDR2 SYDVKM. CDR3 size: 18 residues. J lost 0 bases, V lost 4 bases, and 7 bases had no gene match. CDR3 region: CASSSAGTGYSGANVLTF. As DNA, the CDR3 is TGTGCCAGCAGTTCCGCCGGGACAGGGTACTCTGGGGCCAACGTCCTGACTTTC.

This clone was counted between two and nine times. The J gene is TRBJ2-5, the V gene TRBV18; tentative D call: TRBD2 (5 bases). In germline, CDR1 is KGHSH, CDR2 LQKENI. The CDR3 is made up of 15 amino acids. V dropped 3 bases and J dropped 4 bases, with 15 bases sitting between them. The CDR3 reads CASSPLDPRGETQYF. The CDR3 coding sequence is TGTGCCAGCTCACCCCTGGACCCTCGGGGAGAGACCCAGTACTTC.

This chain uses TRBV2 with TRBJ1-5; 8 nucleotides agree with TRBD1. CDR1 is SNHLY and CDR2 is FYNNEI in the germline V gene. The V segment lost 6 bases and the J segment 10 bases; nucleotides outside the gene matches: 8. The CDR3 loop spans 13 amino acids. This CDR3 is CASRGQGYNPQHF. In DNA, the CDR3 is TGTGCCAGCAGAGGACAGGGCTACAATCCCCAGCATTTT.

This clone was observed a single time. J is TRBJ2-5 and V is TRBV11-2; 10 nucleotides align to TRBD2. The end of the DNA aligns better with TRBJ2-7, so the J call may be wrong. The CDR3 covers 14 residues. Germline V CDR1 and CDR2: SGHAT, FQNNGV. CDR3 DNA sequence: TGTGCCAGCAGCGTAGCGGGAGGACGCTACGAGCAGTACTTC. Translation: CASSVAGGRYEQYF.

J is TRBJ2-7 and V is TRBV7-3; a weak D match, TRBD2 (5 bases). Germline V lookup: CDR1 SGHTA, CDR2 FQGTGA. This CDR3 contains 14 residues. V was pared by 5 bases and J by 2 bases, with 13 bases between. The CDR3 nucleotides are TGTGCCAGCAGCCCCTCTGACGGGGCCTACGAGCAGTACTTC. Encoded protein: CASSPSDGAYEQYF.